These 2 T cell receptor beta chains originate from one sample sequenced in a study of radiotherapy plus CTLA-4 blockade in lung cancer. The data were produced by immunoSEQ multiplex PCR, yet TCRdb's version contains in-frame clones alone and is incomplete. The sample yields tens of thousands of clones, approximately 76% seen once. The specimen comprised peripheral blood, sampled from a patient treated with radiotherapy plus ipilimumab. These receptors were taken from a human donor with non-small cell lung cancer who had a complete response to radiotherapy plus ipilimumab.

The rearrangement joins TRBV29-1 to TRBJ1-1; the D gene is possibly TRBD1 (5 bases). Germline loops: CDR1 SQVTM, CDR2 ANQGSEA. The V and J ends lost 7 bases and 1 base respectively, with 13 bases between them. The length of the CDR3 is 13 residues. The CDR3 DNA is TGCAGCGGCCGTAATCAGGGGAACACTGAAGCTTTCTTT. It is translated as CSGRNQGNTEAFF. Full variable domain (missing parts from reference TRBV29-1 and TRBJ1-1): SAVISQKPSRDICQRGTSLTIQCQVDSQVTMMFWYRQQPGQSLTLIATANQGSEATYESGFVIDKFPISRPNLTFSTLTVSNMSPEDSSIYLCSGRNQGNTEAFFGQGTRLTVV.

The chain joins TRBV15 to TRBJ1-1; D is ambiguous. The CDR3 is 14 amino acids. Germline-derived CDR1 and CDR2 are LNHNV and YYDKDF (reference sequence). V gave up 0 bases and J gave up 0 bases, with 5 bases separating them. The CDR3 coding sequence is TGTGCCACCAGCAGAGATTTAGTGAACACTGAAGCTTTCTTT. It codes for CATSRDLVNTEAFF.